This T cell receptor (beta chain) originates from a study of CD8+CD57+ T cells in acquired aplastic anemia. Overall study: Sorted CD4+ and CD8+ cells yielded DNA averaging about 3.1 ug. Study-wide results and caveats: A set of more than 25 CD8+ CDR3 sequences was shared between patients and controls, and these sequences appeared highly expressed in patients.

Per the germline V gene, CDR1 is DFQATT and CDR2 is SNEGSKA (reference sequence). The V gene lost 0 bases and the J gene lost 2 bases, with 10 bases spanning the gap. This CDR3 comprises 14 residues. This clonotype occurred many times. The antigen remains unidentified. An expansion of CD8+CD57+ cells by flow cytometry had been shown in patients chosen for sequencing. For CDR3 and TCR beta VDJ profiling, genomic DNA was the template used. In TCRdb, the reads were re-called with MiXCR into one record per CDR3 protein. The table has 450,000 to 550,000 distinct CDR3 sequences, about a third seen once. This clonotype originated in a human donor with aplastic anemia. The V and J genes are TRBV20-1 and TRBJ2-5, with D perhaps matching TRBD2 (6 bases). Sequenced material: sorted CD4+, CD8+, or CD8+CD57+ T cells (not recorded which) from PBMCs. CDR3 protein: CSAREGGGQETQYF. The CDR3 nucleotides read TGCAGTGCTAGAGAGGGGGGAGGACAAGAGACCCAGTACTTC.